In its sample, the clone carrying this T cell receptor beta chain was seen a few times. Its antigen is unidentified. These data belong to a study of response to subunit inactivated influenza vaccine. The study, taken as a whole, reports: Only a handful of new T cells, the authors suggested, are recruited with each seasonal influenza vaccination.

Germline CDR1 is MNHEY and CDR2 is SVGEGT. Trimming pared 8 bases from V and 1 base from J, leaving 11 bases between. CDR3 length: 13 residues. Using its own MiXCR run on the RT-PCR reads, TCRdb lists one record per CDR3 protein. The sample carries 600,000 to 850,000 distinct CDR3 sequences, 14% recorded once. V usage is TRBV6-2 or TRBV6-3 and J usage is TRBJ1-2; D might be TRBD1 (6 bases). The source is a man aged 50-60 years who received an inactivated influenza vaccine. The specimen was PBMCs from blood, collected around 14 days before vaccination. CDR3: CASWDTYNYGYTF. The DNA of the CDR3 is TGTGCCAGCTGGGACACCTATAACTATGGCTACACCTTC.